One and the same sample provided the 5 T cell receptor beta chains below, sequenced in a study of blood T cell repertoires in COVID-19. Measured with immunoSEQ multiplex PCR; TCRdb has only the in-frame clones, and not every one. Altogether fewer than 80,000 clones are present, approximately 78% being singletons, with the ten largest covering around 9.6%. The sequencing sample was made of peripheral blood. These receptors were collected from a woman of 80 years or more with acute or convalescent COVID-19.

This clone occurred once. The J gene is TRBJ1-5, the V gene TRBV19; TRBD1 agrees at 9 bases. This CDR3 region has 14 residues. CDR1 is LNHDA and CDR2 is SQIVND in the germline V gene (reference sequence). V was pared by 2 bases and J by 7 bases, with 3 bases of the junction left unmatched. Written as DNA, the CDR3 is TGTGCCAGTAGTATAAGGGACAGGGACCAGCCCCAGCATTTT. This codes for CASSIRDRDQPQHF.

V and J are TRBV3-1 (or the pseudogene TRBV3-2) and TRBJ1-6, with 9 bases aligning to TRBD1. CDR1 and CDR2 from the germline V gene are LGHDT and YNNKEL (reference sequence). With V trimmed by 2 bases and J by 1 base, 15 bases remained unmatched. The CDR3 spans 21 residues. CDR3 region: CASSQSNRQGVLVSYNSPLHF. In nucleotides, the CDR3 is TGTGCCAGCAGCCAAAGTAATCGACAGGGGGTCTTAGTGTCCTATAATTCACCCCTCCACTTT.

The CDR3 reads CASSSLRQGGNTEAFF. As DNA, the CDR3 is TGTGCCAGCAGTTCTCTACGACAGGGGGGTAACACTGAAGCTTTCTTT. The V and J genes are TRBV27 and TRBJ1-1; 9 bases match TRBD1. This CDR3 region has 16 residues. Germline values: CDR1 MNHEY, CDR2 SMNVEV (reference sequence). J was trimmed by 2 bases and V by 4 bases; bases with no gene match: 8.

This clone was observed a handful of times. The chain recombines TRBV6-5 with TRBJ1-2; TRBD1 might be the D (6 bases). The CDR3 extends over 11 amino acids. V was cut by 8 bases and J by 8 bases, with 12 bases left in between. Germline CDR1 reads MNHEY; CDR2 reads SVGAGI. CDR3 coding DNA: TGTGCCAGCGCCTCAGGGGCGGGCTACACCTTC. Amino acid sequence: CASASGAGYTF.

The J gene is TRBJ1-2, the V gene TRBV11-2, with 7 nucleotides matching TRBD1. J gave up 1 base and V 4 bases, and 0 bases lay outside the gene matches. The CDR3 is 13 amino acids. Germline V CDR1 and CDR2: SGHAT, FQNNGV. Written as DNA, the CDR3 is TGTGCCAGCAGCTGGGACAGTAACTATGGCTACACCTTC. Amino acids: CASSWDSNYGYTF. The variable domain in full, completed from reference TRBV11-2 and TRBJ1-2, reads EAGVAQSPRYKIIEKRQSVAFWCNPISGHATLYWYQQILGQGPKLLIQFQNNGVVDDSQLPKDRFSAERLKGVDSTLKIQPAKLEDSAVYLCASSWDSNYGYTFGSGTRLTVV.